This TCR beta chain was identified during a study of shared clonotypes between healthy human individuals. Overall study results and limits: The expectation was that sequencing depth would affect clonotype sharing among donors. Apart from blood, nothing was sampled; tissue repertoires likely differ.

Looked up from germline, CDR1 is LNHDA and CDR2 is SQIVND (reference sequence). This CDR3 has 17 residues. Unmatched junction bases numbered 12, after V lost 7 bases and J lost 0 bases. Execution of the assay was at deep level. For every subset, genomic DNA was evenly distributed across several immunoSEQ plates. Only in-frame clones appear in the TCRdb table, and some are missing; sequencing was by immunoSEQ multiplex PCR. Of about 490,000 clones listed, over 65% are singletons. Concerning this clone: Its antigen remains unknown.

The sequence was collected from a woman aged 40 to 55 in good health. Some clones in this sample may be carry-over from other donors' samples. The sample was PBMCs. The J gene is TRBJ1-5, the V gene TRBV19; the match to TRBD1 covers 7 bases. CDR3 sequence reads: CASNNPRDRYSNQPQHF. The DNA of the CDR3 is TGTGCCAGTAATAATCCCCGGGACAGATATAGCAATCAGCCCCAGCATTTT.